The entry that follows covers one TCR beta chain sequence. Germline CDR1 is SGHRS and CDR2 is YFSETQ. CDR3 length: 12 amino acids. The V and J ends lost 0 bases and 8 bases respectively, with 7 bases between them. This record comes from a study of blood T cell repertoires in COVID-19. Study context: Whether acute or convalescent, the COVID-19 samples came from the United States, Italy and Spain. PBMCs, B-cell-depleted T cells, or T cells were the source of the cDNA or gDNA that made up the material.

Authors' methods: Amplified reference gene primers provided the basis for estimating nucleated cell counts. Produced via immunoSEQ multiplex PCR; TCRdb's table is partial and in-frame only. V and J calls plus clone size are reproduced from that table; the DNA served to infer D and trimming. The profile covers approximately 260,000 clones, with nearly 90% appearing a single time and approximately 2% taken by the ten largest. Participant ages covered roughly 18 to 89 years across 24 US areas. This clonotype originated in a woman aged 60-75 years who had recovered from COVID-19. Sequencing was carried out using PBMCs or T cells enriched from blood (not recorded which). The V gene is TRBV5-1, the J gene TRBJ2-3, with D perhaps TRBD2 (5 bases). The CDR3 region has the DNA TGCGCCAGCAGCTTGGGGGCGGGTACGCAGTATTTT. This encodes CASSLGAGTQYF. Supplemented by reference TRBV5-1 and TRBJ2-3, the full variable domain reads KAGVTQTPRYLIKTRGQQVTLSCSPISGHRSVSWYQQTPGQGLQFLFEYFSETQRNKGNFPGRFSGRQFSNSRSEMNVSTLELGDSALYLCASSLGAGTQYFGPGTRLTVL.